A single sample gave rise to the 26 T cell receptor beta chains below, sequenced in a study of human T cells and chemical hapten exposure. TCRdb re-derived calls from the RACE reads in MiXCR, one entry per CDR3 protein. The sample holds some 97,000 distinct CDR3 sequences; less than 35% are singletons and the top ten take 10%. Time point indicated: patch test 3, about 24 weeks after DPC sensitization. Treatment of the sample: therapeutic diphenylcyclopropenone sensitization with weekly scalp DPC. The sample here was whole blood, taken in connection with sensitization to the hapten diphenylcyclopropenone (DPC). Receptor source: a man aged 35-49 years with alopecia areata. Some clones in this sample may be carry-over from other donors' samples.

This chain links TRBV5-1 with TRBJ1-1, with D possibly TRBD1 on 6 matching bases. The CDR3 loop spans 13 amino acids. Per germline, CDR1 SGHRS and CDR2 YFSETQ. V shed 2 bases and J shed 7 bases, with 12 bases lying between them. This CDR3 is CASSFGQTNEAFF. CDR3 bases: TGCGCCAGCAGCTTTGGACAGACAAATGAAGCTTTCTTT. Supplemented by reference TRBV5-1 and TRBJ1-1, the full variable domain reads KAGVTQTPRYLIKTRGQQVTLSCSPISGHRSVSWYQQTPGQGLQFLFEYFSETQRNKGNFPGRFSGRQFSNSRSEMNVSTLELGDSALYLCASSFGQTNEAFFGQGTRLTVV.

This clonotype appeared many times. V usage is TRBV20-1 and J usage is TRBJ2-1, with D perhaps TRBD2 (5 bases). From germline, CDR1 is DFQATT and CDR2 SNEGSKA (reference sequence). This CDR3 comprises 14 residues. The V and J ends lost 1 base and 1 base respectively, with 8 bases between them. As DNA, the CDR3 is TGCAGTGCTAGAGTACTAGTTTCCTACAATGAGCAGTTCTTC. Protein: CSARVLVSYNEQFF.

V usage is TRBV12-3 or TRBV12-4 and J usage is TRBJ2-4; TRBD2 agrees at 7 bases. This CDR3 is 19 amino acids long. The V segment lost 4 bases and the J segment 0 bases; nucleotides outside the gene matches: 15. This CDR3 is CASSSLAAGPRLAKNIQYF. The CDR3 DNA sequence: TGTGCCAGCAGTTCGCTAGCGGCAGGGCCAAGGTTAGCCAAAAACATTCAGTACTTC.

This clonotype was observed a handful of times. The rearrangement joins TRBV4-2 to TRBJ2-7; 11 bases match TRBD2. J lost 4 bases, V lost 4 bases, and 6 bases had no gene match. Germline V gene lookup returns CDR1 LGHNA and CDR2 YNFKEQ. This CDR3 spans 15 amino acids. This chain's CDR3 is CASSLTSGTGYEQYF. The CDR3 region has the DNA TGTGCCAGCAGCCTGACTAGCGGGACGGGATACGAGCAGTACTTC.

The rearrangement uses TRBV6-1 and TRBJ2-7, with D unresolved. The CDR3 has 11 residues. Germline V gene sequence: CDR1 MNHNS, CDR2 SASEGT. Trimming cost V 4 bases and J 5 bases, with 6 bases left between them. The chain's CDR3 is CASSALNEQYF. The CDR3 nucleotides read TGTGCCAGCAGTGCCCTCAACGAGCAGTACTTC.

This clonotype was counted between two and nine times. This chain links TRBV20-1 with TRBJ1-1, with D tentatively TRBD1 (5 bases). Germline-derived CDR1 and CDR2 are DFQATT and SNEGSKA (reference sequence). V shed 2 bases and J shed 9 bases, with 13 bases lying between them. The CDR3 sequence is 12 residues long. CDR3 nucleotide sequence: TGCAGTGCTAGACCTCCGGGACCCCAAGCTTTCTTT. It specifies CSARPPGPQAFF.

V usage is TRBV20-1 and J usage is TRBJ1-2, with D hard to call. This CDR3 spans 17 amino acids. Trimming left V 6 bases short and J 8 bases short, with 31 bases between. Germline CDR1 DFQATT, CDR2 SNEGSKA (reference sequence). CDR3 coding DNA: TGCAGTGCCAGGACGCACCCGGGCGGGGTTTTAGTGCGCGGCTACACCTTC. Protein sequence: CSARTHPGGVLVRGYTF.

This clonotype is a singleton in its sample. The rearrangement joins TRBV12-3 or TRBV12-4 to TRBJ1-6; D is uncertain. The V end was cut by 5 bases, the J end by 9 bases, with 14 bases between. The length of the CDR3 is 14 residues. The CDR3 is CASSPSGPGSPLHF. The CDR3 DNA reads as TGTGCCAGCAGTCCGTCGGGCCCCGGTTCACCCCTCCACTTT.

The chain uses TRBV28 and TRBJ2-7, with D possibly being TRBD1 (5 bases). The V gene lost 5 bases and the J gene lost 0 bases, with 23 bases spanning the gap. The CDR3 has 18 residues. CDR1 and CDR2 from the germline V gene are MDHEN and SYDVKM. In DNA, the CDR3 is TGTGCCAGCAGTCGAGACAGCTTTACTTCACTCAGCTCCTACGAGCAGTACTTC. Protein: CASSRDSFTSLSSYEQYF.

This clonotype has more than one count but fewer than ten. V usage is TRBV20-1 and J usage is TRBJ1-1; 7 bases fit TRBD1. This CDR3 is 17 amino acids long. The germline V gene encodes CDR1 DFQATT and CDR2 SNEGSKA (reference sequence). The CDR3 is CSNSATGSDTMNTEAFF. CDR3 sequence (DNA): TGCAGCAATAGTGCGACAGGGAGTGATACGATGAACACTGAAGCTTTCTTT.

This clonotype was seen only a few times. The chain combines TRBV10-1 with TRBJ2-1; D possibly corresponds to TRBD2 (5 bases). This CDR3 comprises 15 residues. Germline CDR1 WNHNN, CDR2 SYGVQD (reference sequence). V was clipped by 5 bases and J by 3 bases, with 14 bases between them. The DNA for the CDR3 is TGCGCCAGCAGTAACAGACGGGAACGCTACAATGAGCAGTTCTTC. Its translation: CASSNRRERYNEQFF.

V is TRBV28 and J is TRBJ2-3, with 7 bases matching TRBD2. The V gene's germline CDR1 is MDHEN and CDR2 SYDVKM. Trimming at V came to 8 bases and at J to 3 bases, leaving 2 bases not matched to a gene. The CDR3 is made up of 12 amino acids. CDR3 coding DNA: TGTGCCAGCGGGAGGGCTACAGATACGCAGTATTTT. Translating it yields CASGRATDTQYF.

The rearrangement uses TRBV5-1 and TRBJ2-3, with 11 bases identical to TRBD1. From germline, CDR1 is SGHRS and CDR2 YFSETQ. This CDR3 has 16 residues. J gave up 3 bases and V 3 bases, and 6 bases lay outside the gene matches. DNA for the CDR3: TGCGCCAGCAGCTGGCGGACAGGGGGCGCAACAGATACGCAGTATTTT. Amino acid sequence: CASSWRTGGATDTQYF.

V and J are TRBV3-1 and TRBJ1-2; a possible D gene is TRBD1 (5 bases). The germline CDR1 and CDR2 sequences are LGHDT and YNNKEL (reference sequence). This CDR3 has 15 residues. Between the trimmed V and J ends, which lost 2 bases and 8 bases, there was a span of 18 bases. CDR3 sequence reads: CASSQPGDAARGYTF. The CDR3 nucleotides are TGTGCCAGCAGCCAACCCGGGGACGCCGCTCGGGGCTACACCTTC.

V is TRBV27 and J is TRBJ2-3; the match to TRBD1 covers 8 bases. The CDR3 runs 17 residues. The junction had 9 bases not matched to a gene; V was cut back by 2 bases and J by 2 bases. Per the germline V gene, CDR1 is MNHEY and CDR2 is SMNVEV (reference sequence). This CDR3 is CASSLKGDRSNTDTQYF. In DNA form, the CDR3 reads TGTGCCAGCAGTTTAAAGGGGGACAGGTCGAACACAGATACGCAGTATTTT.

The chain uses TRBV6-2 or TRBV6-3 and TRBJ2-7, with TRBD2 matching 9 bases. V shed 2 bases, J shed 5 bases, and the junction held 7 bases outside the gene matches. Looked up from germline, CDR1 is MNHEY and CDR2 is SVGEGT. This CDR3 has 15 amino acids. This chain's CDR3 is CASSYRAGGPHEQYF. For the CDR3, the DNA is TGTGCCAGCAGTTACCGCGCGGGAGGGCCCCACGAGCAGTACTTC.

In this sample, this clonotype turned up a few times. J is TRBJ2-5 and V is TRBV5-6, with TRBD2 matching 8 bases. J was trimmed by 4 bases and V by 5 bases; bases with no gene match: 7. CDR1 is SGHDT and CDR2 is YYEEEE in the germline V gene. This CDR3 has 14 residues. CDR3 nucleotides: TGTGCCAGCAGTCATCGGGGGGGTAGAGAGACCCAGTACTTC. Translated, it gives CASSHRGGRETQYF.

This clonotype was observed a single time. This rearrangement joins TRBV28 to TRBJ2-7, with unresolved D. The CDR3 totals 14 residues. Per germline, CDR1 MDHEN and CDR2 SYDVKM. V lost 4 bases, J lost 3 bases, and 13 bases lay in between. The CDR3 sequence is CASSSRLARYEQYF. CDR3 sequence (DNA): TGTGCCAGCAGTTCCCGACTGGCCCGCTACGAGCAGTACTTC.

The chain carries TRBV2 and TRBJ2-5; TRBD2 agrees at 8 bases. Looked up from germline, CDR1 is SNHLY and CDR2 is FYNNEI. This CDR3 has 13 amino acids. V was clipped by 3 bases and J by 10 bases; unmatched bases: 7. The CDR3 sequence: CASSENSGMGQYF. CDR3 sequence (DNA): TGTGCCAGCAGTGAGAATAGCGGGATGGGCCAGTACTTC.

This clonotype was counted a few times. This chain connects TRBV20-1 to TRBJ2-7; 8 nucleotides line up with TRBD1. Losses at the gene ends were 8 bases for V and 7 bases for J; bases not matched to a gene: 10. From germline, CDR1 is DFQATT and CDR2 SNEGSKA (reference sequence). The CDR3 consists of 12 residues. CDR3 DNA sequence: TGCAGTTCTACGGGACAGGCAGGAGAGCAGTACTTC. Residues: CSSTGQAGEQYF.

The rearrangement uses TRBV28 and TRBJ1-5; no clear D. The CDR3 consists of 13 residues. Germline assignment: CDR1 MDHEN and CDR2 SYDVKM. V was clipped by 2 bases and J by 4 bases, with 6 bases between them. The CDR3 DNA is TGTGCCAGCAGTTTAAGACCAAATCAGCCCCAGCATTTT. Translating gives CASSLRPNQPQHF.

This clonotype has only a few counts. V gene TRBV6-2 or TRBV6-3 combines with J gene TRBJ2-5; D gene uncertain. V dropped 2 bases and J dropped 2 bases, with 3 bases sitting between them. This CDR3 is built from 12 residues. Germline-derived CDR1 and CDR2 are MNHEY and SVGEGT. CDR3 amino acids: CASSYGQETQYF. Here the CDR3 DNA reads TGTGCCAGCAGTTACGGGCAAGAGACCCAGTACTTC.

There are a few counts of this clonotype. A junction boundary mismatches the germline segment, possibly from a read error. The chain is built from TRBV20-1 and TRBJ1-6; D might be TRBD1 (6 bases). The CDR3 extends over 16 amino acids. Germline V gene data show CDR1 as DFQATT and CDR2 as SNEGSKA (reference sequence). This chain's CDR3 is CSARNLGGADNTPLHF. The CDR3 nucleotides are TGCAGTGCTAGGAACTTGGGGGGGGCAGATAATACACCCCTCCACTTT.

The chain combines TRBV18 with TRBJ2-7; D not resolved. Per the germline V gene, CDR1 is KGHSH and CDR2 is LQKENI. The CDR3 extends over 13 amino acids. Between the trimmed V and J ends, which lost 0 bases and 0 bases, there was a span of 3 bases. The CDR3 loop is CASSPPRSYEQYF. For the CDR3, the DNA is TGTGCCAGCTCACCACCCCGCTCCTACGAGCAGTACTTC.

This clonotype was observed a handful of times. The chain combines TRBV7-9 with TRBJ2-3, with TRBD2 matching over 11 bases. V was pared by 1 base and J by 3 bases, with 0 bases of the junction left unmatched. CDR3 length: 15 amino acids. CDR1 is SEHNR and CDR2 is FQNEAQ in the germline V gene (reference sequence). The chain's CDR3 is CASSLGTSGTDTQYF. The CDR3 DNA reads as TGTGCCAGCAGCTTAGGGACTAGCGGGACAGATACGCAGTATTTT.

As concerns this clonotype: Compared with germline, one end of the junction differs, possibly owing to a read error. The genes are TRBV28 and TRBJ1-1; D uncertain. The CDR3 has 15 residues. CDR1 and CDR2 (germline): MDHEN, SYDVKM. The CDR3 here is CTSIPGEGRNTEAFF. In DNA, the CDR3 is TGTACCAGCATCCCCGGGGAGGGTAGGAACACTGAAGCTTTCTTT. Full variable domain (rest looked up from reference TRBV28 and TRBJ1-1): DVKVTQSSRYLVKRTGEKVFLECVQDMDHENMFWYRQDPGLGLRLIYFSYDVKMKEKGDIPEGYSVSREKKERFSLILESASTNQTSMYLCTSIPGEGRNTEAFFGQGTRLTVV.